A selection of T cell receptor beta chains follows, all from one sample in a study of radiation and T cells in renal cell carcinoma. Profiled with immunoSEQ multiplex PCR; TCRdb holds only in-frame clones, not every one. The sample lists over 60,000 clones, around 85% occurring once. The source was blood, collected from a patient whose treatment included radiotherapy and nephrectomy. These receptors originate from a woman between 50 and 59 years old with renal cell carcinoma. Both conserved end residues are trimmed from each CDR3. Each record gives: V gene, J gene, CDR3 protein.

TRBV7-9	TRBJ1-5	ASSLGGRQPQH
TRBV19	TRBJ2-3	ASSGSSVFSFDTQY
TRBV6-5	TRBJ2-7	ASSYTARGGREQY
TRBV28	TRBJ2-7	ASSTLYYEQY
TRBV7-2	TRBJ1-4	ASSLAHIATNEKLF
TRBV28	TRBJ1-1	ASSPGAAGGTEAF
TRBV7-8	TRBJ2-3	ASSLAPSGNTDTQY
TRBV2	TRBJ1-5	ASSESRVGYEPQH
TRBV4-3	TRBJ2-7	ASSQDSDSTYEQY
TRBV23-1	TRBJ2-7	ASSHGTSGRVYYEQY
TRBV7-6	TRBJ2-1	ASSLGSQGVYNEQF
TRBV7-9	TRBJ2-1	ASSLTHRGGFQF
TRBV28	TRBJ1-4	ASSLPRTRERLF
TRBV10-2	TRBJ2-6	ASSESSRGVLT
TRBV28	TRBJ1-2	ASSGLDPGGYT
TRBV6-4	TRBJ1-1	ASSEEGGGQNTEAF
TRBV4-2	TRBJ2-3	ASSQGLSGDTQY
TRBV30	TRBJ2-7	AFKHPGWNYEQY
TRBV5-5	TRBJ2-1	ASSLRVAGGDEQF
TRBV27	TRBJ2-3	ASSSGTGAYTDTQY
TRBV2	TRBJ1-1	ASIRQGSGTEAF
TRBV6-1	TRBJ1-1	ASRMDILNTEAF
TRBV6-6	TRBJ1-1	ASSYQTEAF
TRBV7-3	TRBJ2-3	ASSPGVADTQY
TRBV30	TRBJ2-4	AWITHRNIQY
TRBV7-6	TRBJ1-5	ASSWGPADSNQPQH